This T cell receptor beta chain was obtained from a study of Ad26.COV2.S vaccination and SARS-CoV-2 variants. Study-wide background: The donor was enrolled in the Ad26.COV2.S arm of the COV1001 trial. Recipients of Ad26.COV2.S got it intramuscularly, once or twice 56 days apart.

Study-wide results and caveats: Total T cell responses, in the TCR breadth and depth analyses, may have been underestimated. The placebo group had lower spike-specific TCR breadth than the vaccine recipients did.

Treatment specified: 15 to 20 received Ad26.COV2.S at low or high dose, single or two shots; 5 received placebo; per-sample allocation not given. It was on day 63 after the first vaccine or placebo injection that samples were taken. Details on this clone: The antigen remains unidentified.

Profiled with immunoSEQ multiplex PCR; TCRdb holds only in-frame clones, not every one. Found here are approximately 420,000 clones, roughly 90% of them singletons; the top ten hold 3.6%. The CDR3 runs 15 residues. J was trimmed by 0 bases and V by 2 bases; bases with no gene match: 4. Germline CDR1 is SGHRS and CDR2 is YFSETQ. This rearrangement joins TRBV5-1 to TRBJ2-5, with 7 bases fitting TRBD1. The source material was peripheral blood, sampled in a trial of Ad26.COV2.S vaccine versus placebo. The receptor comes from a person aged 18-65 years who received the Ad26.COV2.S COVID-19 vaccine or a placebo. This chain's CDR3 is CASSLLTGDQETQYF. DNA of the CDR3: TGCGCCAGCAGCTTACTTACAGGGGACCAAGAGACCCAGTACTTC.